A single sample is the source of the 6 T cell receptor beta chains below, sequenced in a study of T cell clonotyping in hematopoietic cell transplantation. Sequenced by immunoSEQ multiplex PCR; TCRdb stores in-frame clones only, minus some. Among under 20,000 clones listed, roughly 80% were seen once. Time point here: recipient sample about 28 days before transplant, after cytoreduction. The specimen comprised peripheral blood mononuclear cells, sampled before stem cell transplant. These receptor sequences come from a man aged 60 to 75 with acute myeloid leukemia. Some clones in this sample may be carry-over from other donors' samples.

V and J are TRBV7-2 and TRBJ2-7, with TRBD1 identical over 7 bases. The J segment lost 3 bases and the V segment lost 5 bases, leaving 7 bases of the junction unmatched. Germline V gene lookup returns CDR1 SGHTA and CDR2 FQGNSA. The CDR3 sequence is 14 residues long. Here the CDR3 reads CASSPGTAFYEQYF. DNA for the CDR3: TGTGCCAGCAGCCCCGGGACAGCCTTCTACGAGCAGTACTTC.

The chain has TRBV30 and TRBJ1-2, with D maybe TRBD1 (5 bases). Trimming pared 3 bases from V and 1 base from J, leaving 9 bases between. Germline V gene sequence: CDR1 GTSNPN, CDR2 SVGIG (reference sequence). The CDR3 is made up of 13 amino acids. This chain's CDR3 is CAWSPGNNYGYTF. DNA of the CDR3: TGTGCCTGGAGCCCAGGGAATAACTATGGCTACACCTTC. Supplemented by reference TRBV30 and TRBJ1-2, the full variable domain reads SQTIHQWPATLVQPVGSPLSLECTVEGTSNPNLYWYRQAAGRGLQLLFYSVGIGQISSEVPQNLSASRPQDRQFILSSKKLLLSDSGFYLCAWSPGNNYGYTFGSGTRLTVV.

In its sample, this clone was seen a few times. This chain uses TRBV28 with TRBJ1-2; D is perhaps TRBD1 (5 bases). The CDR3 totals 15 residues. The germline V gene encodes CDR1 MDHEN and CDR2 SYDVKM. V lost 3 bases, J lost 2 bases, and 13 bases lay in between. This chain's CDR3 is CASSFTAGQNYGYTF. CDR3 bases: TGTGCCAGCAGTTTCACGGCAGGGCAGAACTATGGCTACACCTTC.

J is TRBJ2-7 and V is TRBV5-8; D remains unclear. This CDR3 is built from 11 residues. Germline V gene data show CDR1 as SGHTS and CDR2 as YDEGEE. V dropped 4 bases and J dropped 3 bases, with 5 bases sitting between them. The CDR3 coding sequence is TGTGCCAGCAGCCCCAACTACGAGCAGTACTTC. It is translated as CASSPNYEQYF.

The CDR3 loop reads CASSFDGLMAGELFF. In nucleotides, the CDR3 is TGTGCCAGCAGTTTTGACGGCTTAATGGCCGGGGAGCTGTTTTTT. This chain connects TRBV28 to TRBJ2-2; D is undetermined. The CDR3 loop spans 15 amino acids. Trimming stripped 3 bases from V and 6 bases from J, with 14 bases between. CDR1 is MDHEN, CDR2 SYDVKM, per germline.

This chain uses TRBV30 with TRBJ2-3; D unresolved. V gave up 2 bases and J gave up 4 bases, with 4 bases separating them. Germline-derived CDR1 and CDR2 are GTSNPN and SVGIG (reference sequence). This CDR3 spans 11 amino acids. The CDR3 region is CAWSWADTQYF. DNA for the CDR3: TGTGCCTGGAGTTGGGCAGATACGCAGTATTTT.